This T cell receptor (beta chain) is drawn from a study of OX40 agonist ivuxolimab in advanced cancers. This clone was counted once. Germline CDR1 reads SEHNR; CDR2 reads FQNEAQ (reference sequence). V shed 5 bases, J shed 6 bases, and the junction held 3 bases outside the gene matches. This CDR3 has 12 residues. The protocol was immunoSEQ multiplex PCR, while the TCRdb copy is restricted to in-frame clones and leaves out a portion. In the table there are approximately 100,000 clones, around nine tenths of which are singletons. The chain is built from TRBV7-9 and TRBJ1-2; 7 nucleotides match TRBD1. The receptor's source is an adult with an advanced solid tumor such as melanoma, head and neck, liver or kidney cancer. Sequenced here: CD4+ or CD8+ T cells sorted from blood, sampled in a trial of the OX40 agonist ivuxolimab. This chain's CDR3 is CASSPTGDGYTF. CDR3 nucleotides: TGTGCCAGCAGCCCTACAGGGGATGGCTACACCTTC.